A single sample gave rise to the 2 T cell receptor beta chains below, sequenced in a study of T cell responses to AZD1222 COVID-19 vaccine. Sequenced by immunoSEQ multiplex PCR; TCRdb stores in-frame clones only, minus some. The sample records about 120,000 clones, 80% to 95% being singletons. Sequences were derived from peripheral blood, sampled on day 0 of AZD1222 vaccination. The receptors shown here come from an adult in good health.

The sample holds one count of this clone. The rearrangement links TRBV5-6 to TRBJ1-5, with D unclear. V lost 2 bases and J lost 3, with 12 bases in between. The CDR3 has 15 residues. CDR1 SGHDT and CDR2 YYEEEE come from the germline V gene. The CDR3 protein is CASSFSVLNNQPQHF. The CDR3 DNA sequence: TGTGCCAGCAGCTTCAGTGTTTTAAACAATCAGCCCCAGCATTTT.

This chain links TRBV18 with TRBJ1-6, with D tentatively TRBD1 (5 bases). V lost 2 bases and J 9 bases, leaving 17 bases between the germline ends. From germline, CDR1 is KGHSH and CDR2 LQKENI. The CDR3 covers 16 residues. CDR3: CASSPGAGEISSPLHF. DNA of the CDR3: TGTGCCAGCTCACCAGGGGCAGGCGAAATTAGTTCACCCCTCCACTTT.